The 8 T cell receptor beta chains reported below all come from one sample, sequenced in a study of T cell changes during pregnancy in multiple sclerosis. Libraries were prepared by immunoSEQ multiplex PCR; TCRdb keeps only in-frame clonotypes and omits some of them. The table shows 55,000 to 80,000 clones, with approximately 95% occurring only once. This sample comprised CD8+ T cells from peripheral blood mononuclear cells, obtained in the second trimester of pregnancy. The receptors derive from a female donor with multiple sclerosis, enrolled in a pregnancy study.

J is TRBJ2-5 and V is TRBV29-1; 10 bases are shared with TRBD1. With 3 bases clipped from V and 4 bases from J, the junction kept 17 bases outside the gene matches. Germline V gives CDR1 SQVTM, CDR2 ANQGSEA. The CDR3 is 18 amino acids. CDR3 loop: CSVDGLRDRGLFGETQYF. CDR3 DNA: TGCAGCGTTGATGGCTTGCGGGACAGGGGTTTGTTTGGAGAGACCCAGTACTTC.

V gene TRBV9 combines with J gene TRBJ1-5; possible D gene TRBD1, 5 bases. The germline V gene has CDR1 SGDLS and CDR2 YYNGEE. Trimming took off 1 base at V and 4 bases at J, with 12 bases between the two ends. CDR3 size: 15 residues. The chain's CDR3 is CASSVSGGSNQPQHF. CDR3 DNA sequence: TGTGCCAGCAGCGTATCCGGGGGGTCAAATCAGCCCCAGCATTTT.

The V and J genes are TRBV27 and TRBJ2-7; D is possibly TRBD1 (6 bases). Per the germline V gene, CDR1 is MNHEY and CDR2 is SMNVEV (reference sequence). Deletions cut 7 bases from V and 5 bases from J, with 21 bases between. The CDR3 has 15 amino acids. As DNA, the CDR3 is TGTGCCAGCAACCCTTCCACAGGGCCAAGGGACGAGCAGTACTTC. Translating it yields CASNPSTGPRDEQYF.

The CDR3 DNA sequence: TGTGCCAGCAGCTTACATGGCAATCAGCCCCAGCATTTT. Its translation is CASSLHGNQPQHF. The rearrangement links TRBV5-4 to TRBJ1-5; D gene uncertain. This CDR3 is 13 amino acids long. Trimming stripped 2 bases from V and 2 bases from J, with 5 bases between. Germline V gene sequence: CDR1 SGHNT, CDR2 YYREEE (reference sequence).

A remark on this clone: Germline is not matched at one junction end, which may reflect a read error. The CDR3 spells CASSFYSGHDKF. The CDR3 bases are TGTGCCAGCAGCTTTTACTCAGGGCATGACAAATTT. The V and J genes are TRBV7-9 and TRBJ1-3, with D possibly matching TRBD1 (5 bases). CDR3 length equals 12 residues. Germline V gene data show CDR1 as SEHNR and CDR2 as FQNEAQ (reference sequence).

This rearrangement joins TRBV19 to TRBJ1-1; 8 bases are shared with TRBD1. The V gene end was trimmed by 7 bases and the J gene end by 7 bases; junction bases not matched to a gene: 5. The germline V gene encodes CDR1 LNHDA and CDR2 SQIVND (reference sequence). The CDR3 runs 12 residues. CDR3 loop: CASMTGALEAFF. In DNA form, the CDR3 reads TGTGCCAGTATGACAGGGGCCCTTGAAGCTTTCTTT. The complete variable domain, with remaining parts taken from reference TRBV19 and TRBJ1-1, reads DGGITQSPKYLFRKEGQNVTLSCEQNLNHDAMYWYRQDPGQGLRLIYYSQIVNDFQKGDIAEGYSVSREKKESFPLTVTSAQKNPTAFYLCASMTGALEAFFGQGTRLTVV.

The J gene is TRBJ2-3, the V gene TRBV9, with D perhaps TRBD2 (6 bases). In germline, CDR1 is SGDLS, CDR2 YYNGEE. Deletions cut 3 bases from V and 2 bases from J, with 10 bases between. There are 14 residues in the CDR3. The CDR3 DNA sequence: TGTGCCAGCAGCGACCCGGGACTCACAGATACGCAGTATTTT. Translating it yields CASSDPGLTDTQYF.

This sequence joins TRBV9 and TRBJ2-7, with TRBD1 identical over 8 bases. Germline CDR1 is SGDLS and CDR2 is YYNGEE. There are 16 residues in the CDR3. V gave up 0 bases and J gave up 4 bases; unmatched junction bases: 9. This CDR3 is CASSVEAGTGAYEQYF. The CDR3, as DNA: TGTGCCAGCAGCGTAGAAGCAGGGACAGGAGCTTACGAGCAGTACTTC. Drawing the rest from reference TRBV9 and TRBJ2-7, the complete variable domain is DSGVTQTPKHLITATGQRVTLRCSPRSGDLSVYWYQQSLDQGLQFLIQYYNGEERAKGNILERFSAQQFPDLHSELNLSSLELGDSALYFCASSVEAGTGAYEQYFGPGTRLTVT.